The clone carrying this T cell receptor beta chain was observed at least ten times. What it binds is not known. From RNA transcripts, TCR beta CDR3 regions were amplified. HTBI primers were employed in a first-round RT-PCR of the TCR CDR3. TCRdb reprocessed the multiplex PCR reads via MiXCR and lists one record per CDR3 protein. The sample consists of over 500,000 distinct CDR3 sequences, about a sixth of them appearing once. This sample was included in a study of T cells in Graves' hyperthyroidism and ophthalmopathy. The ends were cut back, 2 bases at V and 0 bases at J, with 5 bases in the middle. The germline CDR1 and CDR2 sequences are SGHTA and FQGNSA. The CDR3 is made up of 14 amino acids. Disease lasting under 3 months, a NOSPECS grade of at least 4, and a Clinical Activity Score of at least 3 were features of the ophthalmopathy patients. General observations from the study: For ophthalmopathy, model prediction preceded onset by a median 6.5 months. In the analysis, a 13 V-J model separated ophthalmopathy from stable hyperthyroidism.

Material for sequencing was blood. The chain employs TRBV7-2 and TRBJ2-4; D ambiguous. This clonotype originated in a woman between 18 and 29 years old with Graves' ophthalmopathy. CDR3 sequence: CASSLTLAKNIQYF. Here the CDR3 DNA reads TGTGCCAGCAGCTTAACGCTAGCCAAAAACATTCAGTACTTC.